The clone carrying this T cell receptor beta chain came up a few times. Its antigen remains unknown. This entry belongs to a study of identical twins. Whole-study findings and limits: One should note that invariant MAIT and iNKT cells could partly confound zero-insertion analyses.

TCRdb analysed the 5' RACE reads with MiXCR anew, one entry per CDR3 protein. The sample lists about 470,000 distinct CDR3 sequences, approximately 24% seen once, with about 3% in the top ten. Germline V gene sequence: CDR1 GTSNPN, CDR2 SVGIG (reference sequence). This CDR3 contains 13 residues. Trimming took 7 bases from V and 1 from J, leaving 13 bases between them. The same data also contributed to another study, on T cells expressing NK-cell markers. That report notes: The TCR beta repertoires originated in sorted CD3+CD56+NKG2C+, CD3+CD56+NKG2C- and CD3+CD56-NKG2C+ T cells. One of eight sequenced donors was HCMV-seronegative; the other seven were seropositive. Leadership of the CD3+CD56-NKG2C+ fraction also belonged to these clonotypes in several donors.

This clonotype originated in a woman aged 18 to 35 in good health. The specimen sequenced was CD4+ T cells sorted from blood. The rearrangement joins TRBV30 to TRBJ1-1, with a possible D match to TRBD1 (5 bases). The CDR3 here is CAFTLGTNTEAFF. In DNA form, the CDR3 reads TGTGCCTTCACTCTGGGGACGAACACTGAAGCTTTCTTT.